The T cell receptor beta chain under discussion was sequenced for a study of tumor and adjacent non-tumor tissue in lung cancer. Whole-study results and caveats: Significantly higher TCR diversity was found in tumor than normal lung.

Three rounds of nested PCR, following a modified ARM-PCR protocol, produced the TCRbeta library. TCRdb processed the multiplex PCR reads anew with MiXCR; each CDR3 protein has one entry. This table holds 200,000 to 250,000 distinct CDR3 sequences, 60% to 85% found once. V lost 3 bases, J lost 5 bases, and 4 bases stayed unmatched. The germline V gene encodes CDR1 SGHNT and CDR2 YYREEE (reference sequence). The CDR3 sequence is 14 residues long. This clonotype was seen a handful of times. The antigen is unknown. This sample's RNA came from whole unsorted tissue. The clonotype was recovered from a man aged 55-75 years with non-small cell lung cancer. The sequencing input was lung tumor tissue. This chain links TRBV5-4 with TRBJ2-7; 11 bases map to TRBD2. For the CDR3, the DNA is TGTGCCAGCAGCTCCCCGACTAGCGGGGACGAGCAGTACTTC. The encoded protein is CASSSPTSGDEQYF.